Sequencing of this T cell receptor (beta chain) was carried out in a study of blood T cells in healthy people across ages. Study-level results: What prevented conclusive comparison of naive and antigen-experienced cells was that PBMCs were unsorted.

The CDR3 sequence is 16 residues long. Germline values: CDR1 DFQATT, CDR2 SNEGSKA (reference sequence). V shed 6 bases and J shed 1 base, with 19 bases lying between them. A second PCR of 7 to 11 cycles used a sample-barcoded 5' primer and a J-beta primer mix. Unique molecular identifiers of 12 random nucleotides labeled each cDNA. In TCRdb, the 5' RACE reads were re-called with MiXCR into one record per CDR3 protein. Here the sample spans 650,000 to 1,000,000 distinct CDR3 sequences, approximately 35% being singletons. This clonotype was detected a few times. As yet, its antigen is unknown. In each sample, at least 6.5 million PBMCs were isolated.

The receptor's source is a man between 18 and 29 years old in good health. The sample consisted of blood. The chain links TRBV20-1 to TRBJ2-1; weak D call: TRBD2 (7 bases). In DNA, the CDR3 is TGCAGTGCACCCTGGAGGCGGGGGCGATCCTACAATGAGCAGTTCTTC. It encodes CSAPWRRGRSYNEQFF.